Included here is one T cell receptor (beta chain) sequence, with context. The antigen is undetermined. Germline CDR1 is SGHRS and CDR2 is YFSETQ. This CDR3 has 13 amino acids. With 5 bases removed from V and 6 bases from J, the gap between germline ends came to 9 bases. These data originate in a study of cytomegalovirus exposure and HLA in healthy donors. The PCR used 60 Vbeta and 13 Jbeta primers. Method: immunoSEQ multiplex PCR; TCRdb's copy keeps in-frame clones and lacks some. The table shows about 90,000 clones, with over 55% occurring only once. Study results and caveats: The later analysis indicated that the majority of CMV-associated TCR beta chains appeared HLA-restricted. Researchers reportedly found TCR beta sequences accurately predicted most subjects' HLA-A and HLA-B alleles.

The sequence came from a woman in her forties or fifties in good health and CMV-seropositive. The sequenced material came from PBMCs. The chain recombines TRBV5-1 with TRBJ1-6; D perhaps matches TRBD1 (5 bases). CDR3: CASSVQGNSPLHF. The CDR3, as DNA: TGCGCCAGCAGTGTTCAGGGTAATTCACCCCTCCACTTT.